This T cell receptor (beta chain) was documented in a study of cytomegalovirus exposure and HLA in healthy donors. Method: immunoSEQ multiplex PCR; TCRdb's copy keeps in-frame clones and lacks some. The sample consists of 200,000 to 300,000 clones, more than 75% of them appearing once. Study findings and constraints: A few CMV-associated chains were confirmed in vitro to be specific for CMV antigens.

As concerns this clone: As yet, its antigen is unknown.

CDR3 size: 15 residues. The germline V gene encodes CDR1 MNHEY and CDR2 SMNVEV (reference sequence). J gave up 5 bases and V 5 bases, and 11 bases lay outside the gene matches. The donors were part of the validation cohort of some 120 subjects. That cohort was separate from the first cohort, which comprised under 700 subjects. The sequence was obtained from a woman aged 25 to 45 in good health and CMV-seropositive. The chain has TRBV27 and TRBJ1-2; 7 bases are a match to TRBD1. Sequenced input: PBMCs. The CDR3 region is CASSPTGEEVYGYTF. The CDR3 DNA is TGTGCCAGCAGTCCAACAGGGGAAGAGGTATATGGCTACACCTTC.